Listed below are T cell receptor beta chains from one sample, sequenced in a study of cytomegalovirus exposure and HLA in healthy donors. TCRdb keeps only in-frame clones here, not all; method: immunoSEQ multiplex PCR. The table records 85,000 to 100,000 clones, over 60% of them present only once. The specimen sequenced was PBMCs. These receptors came from a male donor in good health and CMV-seropositive. CDR3s include the opening cysteine and the closing phenylalanine or tryptophan. D genes are given only for firm matches. Clone size, where shown, is once, few, many, or a class for clones that have expanded.

clone_size j_call v_call d_call cdr3_nt cdr3_aa
once TRBJ2-1 TRBV27 . TGTGCCAGCAGCCCAGGCAGGGGAAATGAGCAGTTCTTC CASSPGRGNEQFF
once TRBJ2-7 TRBV7-6 TRBD2 TGTGCCAGCAGCTTAGAAGGCGGGGGGGCAGGGGGCTACGAGCAGTACTTC CASSLEGGGAGGYEQYF
. TRBJ2-1 TRBV6-6 TRBD2 TGTGCCAGCAGGCCACTCCGGGGGGGGAACTACAATGAGCAGTTCTTC CASRPLRGGNYNEQFF
. TRBJ1-2 TRBV6-6 . TGTGCCAGCAGGGGTATCGCGGGGATCGATGGCTACACCTTC CASRGIAGIDGYTF
. TRBJ2-3 TRBV5-1 . TGCGCCAGCAGCTTGGATCTGAGGGTTCCGGCAGATACGCAGTATTTT CASSLDLRVPADTQYF
. TRBJ1-5 TRBV19 . TGTGCCAGTAGCTTTCAGGGTAACCAGCCCCAGCATTTT CASSFQGNQPQHF
. TRBJ1-2 TRBV4-1 . TGCGCCAGCAGCCGGACTCTGGGAGGCTACACCTTC CASSRTLGGYTF
. TRBJ1-1 TRBV13 TRBD1 TGTGCCAGCAGCCACGGGACAGGGGGCACTGAAGCTTTCTTT CASSHGTGGTEAFF
. TRBJ1-5 TRBV30 TRBD1 TGTGCCTGGAGTGATTCAGGGGGGCCCCAGCATTTT CAWSDSGGPQHF
. TRBJ1-2 TRBV7-3 TRBD1 TGTGCCAGCAGCACCTCTGGACAGGACTATGGCTACACCTTC CASSTSGQDYGYTF
few TRBJ1-1 TRBV7-9 TRBD1 TGTGCCAGCAGCTTGGGACAGGGATTACACACTGAAGCTTTCTTT CASSLGQGLHTEAFF
. TRBJ2-5 TRBV18 TRBD1 TGTGCCAGCTCCCGGGACAGCCGGCGGGAGACCCAGTACTTC CASSRDSRRETQYF
. TRBJ2-7 TRBV18 . TGTGCCAGCTCACAACAGGGCCGCGAGCAGTACTTC CASSQQGREQYF
. TRBJ1-2 TRBV5-6 . TGTGCCAGCAGCTTGGCCGTCGAAGGGGAGGGATACACCTTC CASSLAVEGEGYTF
. TRBJ1-6 TRBV7-2 . TGTGCCAGCAGCCCAATTCGGCAGGGCTATAATTCACCCCTCCACTTT CASSPIRQGYNSPLHF
. TRBJ1-2 TRBV7-2 TRBD1 TGTGCCAGCAGCTTAGAGGTAGTCGGGGACAGAGATGGCTACACCTTC CASSLEVVGDRDGYTF
few TRBJ2-3 TRBV10-3 . TGTGCCACCCCCCCACAGGGCTATACGCAGTATTTT CATPPQGYTQYF
. TRBJ2-2 TRBV30 . TGTGCCTGGAGTGTACGAGGGCCCGGGGAGCTGTTTTTT CAWSVRGPGELFF
. TRBJ1-3 TRBV2 . TGTGCCAGAGGGGCGCCTGGAAACACCATATATTTT CARGAPGNTIYF
. TRBJ1-1 TRBV6-5 TRBD1 TGTGCCAGCAGCGGGACAGGGGACACTGAAGCTTTCTTT CASSGTGDTEAFF
. TRBJ1-3 TRBV7-9 . TGTGCCAGCAGCCCACGGGGGGAGAGCTCTGGAAACACCATATATTTT CASSPRGESSGNTIYF
. TRBJ2-5 TRBV11-2 . TGTGCCAGCAGATCCTGGAGGCAGGGGGAGACCCAGTACTTC CASRSWRQGETQYF
. TRBJ2-5 TRBV6-5 TRBD1 TGTGCCAGCAGCCCGACAGGGGGCGCCTGGGAGACCCAGTACTTC CASSPTGGAWETQYF
few TRBJ1-2 TRBV6-1 . TGTGCCAGCAGGCTCACAGGAACCTATGGCTACACCTTC CASRLTGTYGYTF
. TRBJ1-1 TRBV27 . TGTGCCAGCAGCCTCCCGCAGGGTAGGGCTTTCTTT CASSLPQGRAFF
. TRBJ2-6 TRBV2 . TGTGCCAGCAGTGGGAGATCTGGCTCTGGGGCCAACGTCCTGACTTTC CASSGRSGSGANVLTF
few TRBJ2-5 TRBV6-5 . TGTGCCAGCAGTTACTCGACGGGGACCCAGTACTTC CASSYSTGTQYF
. TRBJ1-1 TRBV19 . TGTGCCAGTAGTTCATCAAGGGGGAACACTGAAGCTTTCTTT CASSSSRGNTEAFF
. TRBJ1-1 TRBV2 . TGTGCCAGCGGGGGGGAGGGTACTGAAGCTTTCTTT CASGGEGTEAFF
. TRBJ1-2 TRBV19 . TGTGCCAGTAGTGGGGCTGGCTACACCTTC CASSGAGYTF
. TRBJ1-1 TRBV7-9 . TGTGCCAGCAGCCCCGGGGGGGGCGGGGACACTGAAGCTTTCTTT CASSPGGGGDTEAFF
. TRBJ2-5 TRBV30 TRBD1 TGTGCCTGGACCGAAGGGACAGCTTTAGAGACCCAGTACTTC CAWTEGTALETQYF